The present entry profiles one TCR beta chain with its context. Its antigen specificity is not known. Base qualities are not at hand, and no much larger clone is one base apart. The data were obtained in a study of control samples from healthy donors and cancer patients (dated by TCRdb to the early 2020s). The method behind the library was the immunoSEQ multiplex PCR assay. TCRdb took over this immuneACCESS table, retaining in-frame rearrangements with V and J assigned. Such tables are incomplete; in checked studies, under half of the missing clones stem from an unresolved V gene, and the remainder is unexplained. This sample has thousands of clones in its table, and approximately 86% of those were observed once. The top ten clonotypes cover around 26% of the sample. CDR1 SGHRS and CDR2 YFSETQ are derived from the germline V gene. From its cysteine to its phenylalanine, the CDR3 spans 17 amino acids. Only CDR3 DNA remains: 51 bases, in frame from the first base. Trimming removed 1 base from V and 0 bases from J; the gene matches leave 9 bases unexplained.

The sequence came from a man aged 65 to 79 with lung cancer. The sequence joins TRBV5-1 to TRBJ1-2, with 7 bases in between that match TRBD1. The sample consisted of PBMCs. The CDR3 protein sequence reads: CASSLRGQQASNYGYTF. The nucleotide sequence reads TGCGCCAGCAGCTTGAGGGGGCAGCAGGCCTCTAACTATGGCTACACCTTC.